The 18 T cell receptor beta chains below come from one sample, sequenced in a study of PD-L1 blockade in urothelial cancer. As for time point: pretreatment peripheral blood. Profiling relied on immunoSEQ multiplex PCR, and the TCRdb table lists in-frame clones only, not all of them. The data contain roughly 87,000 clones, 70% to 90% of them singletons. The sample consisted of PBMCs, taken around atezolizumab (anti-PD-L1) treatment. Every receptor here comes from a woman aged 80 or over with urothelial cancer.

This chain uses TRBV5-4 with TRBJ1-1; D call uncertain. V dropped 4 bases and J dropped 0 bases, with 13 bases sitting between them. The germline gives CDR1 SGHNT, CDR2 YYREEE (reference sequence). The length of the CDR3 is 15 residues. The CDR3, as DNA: TGTGCCAGCAGCCTGGGCCCTACAGTGAACACTGAAGCTTTCTTT. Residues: CASSLGPTVNTEAFF.

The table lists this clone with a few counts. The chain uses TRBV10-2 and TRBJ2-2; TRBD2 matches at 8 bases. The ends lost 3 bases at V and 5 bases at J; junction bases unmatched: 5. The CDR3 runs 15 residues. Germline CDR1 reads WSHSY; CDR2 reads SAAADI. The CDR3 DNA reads TGCGCCAGCAGTGACGCCTTAGCGGGAACCGGGGAGCTGTTTTTT. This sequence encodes CASSDALAGTGELFF.

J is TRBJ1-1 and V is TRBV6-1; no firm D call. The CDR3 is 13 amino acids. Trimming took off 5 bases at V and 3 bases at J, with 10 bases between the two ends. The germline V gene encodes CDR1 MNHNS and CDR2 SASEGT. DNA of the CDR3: TGTGCCAGCAGTTTCTCAGGTGACACTGAAGCTTTCTTT. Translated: CASSFSGDTEAFF.

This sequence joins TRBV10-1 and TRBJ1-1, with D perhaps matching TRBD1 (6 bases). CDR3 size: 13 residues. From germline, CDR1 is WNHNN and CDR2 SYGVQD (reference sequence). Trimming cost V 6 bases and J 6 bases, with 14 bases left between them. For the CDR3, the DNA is TGCGCCAGCAGGGGATCAGGGGCGGCTGAAGCTTTCTTT. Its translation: CASRGSGAAEAFF.

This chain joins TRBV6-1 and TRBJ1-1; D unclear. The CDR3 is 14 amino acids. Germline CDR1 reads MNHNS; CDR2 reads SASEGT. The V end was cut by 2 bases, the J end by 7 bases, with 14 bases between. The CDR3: CASSESAGALEAFF. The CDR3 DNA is TGTGCCAGCAGTGAATCCGCAGGCGCCCTTGAAGCTTTCTTT.

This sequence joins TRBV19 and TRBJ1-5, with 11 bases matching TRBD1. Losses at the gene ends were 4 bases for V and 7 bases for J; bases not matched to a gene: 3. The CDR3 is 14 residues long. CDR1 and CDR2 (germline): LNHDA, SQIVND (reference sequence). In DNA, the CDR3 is TGTGCCAGTAGTACAGGGACAGGGGGACAGCCCCAGCATTTT. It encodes CASSTGTGGQPQHF.

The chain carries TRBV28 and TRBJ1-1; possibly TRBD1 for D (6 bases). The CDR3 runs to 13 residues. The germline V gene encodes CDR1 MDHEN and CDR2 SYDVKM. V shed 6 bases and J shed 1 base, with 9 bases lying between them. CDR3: CASRSTGNTEAFF. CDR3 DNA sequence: TGTGCCAGCAGGTCGACAGGGAACACTGAAGCTTTCTTT.

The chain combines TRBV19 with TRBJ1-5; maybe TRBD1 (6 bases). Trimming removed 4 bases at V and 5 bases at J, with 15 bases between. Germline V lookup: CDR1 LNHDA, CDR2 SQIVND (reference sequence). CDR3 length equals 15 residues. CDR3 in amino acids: CASSRGHWVDQPQHF. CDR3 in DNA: TGTGCCAGTAGTAGGGGACACTGGGTGGATCAGCCCCAGCATTTT.

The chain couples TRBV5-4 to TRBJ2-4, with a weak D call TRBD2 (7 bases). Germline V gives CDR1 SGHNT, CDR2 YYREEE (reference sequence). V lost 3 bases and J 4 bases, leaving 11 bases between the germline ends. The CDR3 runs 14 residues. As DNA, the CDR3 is TGTGCCAGCAGCTGGGGGGGGCAGAAAAACATTCAGTACTTC. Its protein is CASSWGGQKNIQYF. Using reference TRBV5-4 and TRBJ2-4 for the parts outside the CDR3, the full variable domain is ETGVTQSPTHLIKTRGQQVTLRCSSQSGHNTVSWYQQALGQGPQFIFQYYREEENGRGNFPPRFSGLQFPNYSSELNVNALELDDSALYLCASSWGGQKNIQYFGAGTRLSVL.

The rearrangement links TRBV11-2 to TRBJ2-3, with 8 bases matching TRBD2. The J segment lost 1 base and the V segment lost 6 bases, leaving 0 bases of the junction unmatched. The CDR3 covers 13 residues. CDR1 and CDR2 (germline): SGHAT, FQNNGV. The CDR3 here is CASRREGTDTQYF. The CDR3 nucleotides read TGTGCCAGCAGGCGGGAGGGCACAGATACGCAGTATTTT.

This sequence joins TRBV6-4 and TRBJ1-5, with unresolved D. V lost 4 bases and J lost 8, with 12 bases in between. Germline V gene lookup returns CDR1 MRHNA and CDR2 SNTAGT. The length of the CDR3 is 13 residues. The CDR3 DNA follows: TGTGCCAGCAGTGTAAGTCTTTCGGAGCCCCAGCATTTT. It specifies CASSVSLSEPQHF.

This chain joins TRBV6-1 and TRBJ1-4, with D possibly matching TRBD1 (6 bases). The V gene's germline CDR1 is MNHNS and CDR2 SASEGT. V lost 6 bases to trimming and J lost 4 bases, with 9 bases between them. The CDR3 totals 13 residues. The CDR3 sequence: CASSRTVNEKLFF. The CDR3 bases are TGTGCCAGCAGCCGGACAGTTAATGAAAAACTGTTTTTT.

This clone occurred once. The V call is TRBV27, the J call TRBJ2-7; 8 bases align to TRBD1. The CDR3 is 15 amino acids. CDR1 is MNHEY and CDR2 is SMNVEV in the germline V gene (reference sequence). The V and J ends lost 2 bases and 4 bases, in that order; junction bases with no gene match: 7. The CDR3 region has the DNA TGTGCCAGCAGTTTAGGGGCAGGGGGCCAGTACGAGCAGTACTTC. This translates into CASSLGAGGQYEQYF.

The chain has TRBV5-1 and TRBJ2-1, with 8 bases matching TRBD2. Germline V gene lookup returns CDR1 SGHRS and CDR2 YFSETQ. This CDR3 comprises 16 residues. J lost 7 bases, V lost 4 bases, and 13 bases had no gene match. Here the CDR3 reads CASSQTRGGILNEQFF. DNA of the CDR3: TGCGCCAGCAGCCAAACTCGGGGGGGCATTTTGAATGAGCAGTTCTTC.

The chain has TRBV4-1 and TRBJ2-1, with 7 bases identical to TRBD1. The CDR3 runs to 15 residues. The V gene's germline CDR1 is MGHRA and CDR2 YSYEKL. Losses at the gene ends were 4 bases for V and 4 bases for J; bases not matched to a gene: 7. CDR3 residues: CASSPGGTEYNEQFF. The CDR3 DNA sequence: TGCGCCAGCAGCCCCGGTGGGACAGAGTACAATGAGCAGTTCTTC.

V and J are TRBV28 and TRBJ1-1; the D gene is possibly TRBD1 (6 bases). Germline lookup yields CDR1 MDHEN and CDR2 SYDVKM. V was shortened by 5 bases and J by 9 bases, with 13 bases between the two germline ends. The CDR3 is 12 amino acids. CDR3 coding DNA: TGTGCCAGCAGTAGGACAGTAAGACAAGCTTTCTTT. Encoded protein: CASSRTVRQAFF.

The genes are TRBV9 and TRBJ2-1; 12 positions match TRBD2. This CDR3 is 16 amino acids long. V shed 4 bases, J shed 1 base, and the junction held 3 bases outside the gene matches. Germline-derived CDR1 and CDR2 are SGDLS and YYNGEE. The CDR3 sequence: CASSTSGGTSYNEQFF. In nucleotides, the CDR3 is TGTGCCAGCAGCACTAGCGGGGGGACGTCCTACAATGAGCAGTTCTTC.

CDR3 DNA: TGTGCCAGCAGTTCCCCGGGACTCCCTCCCCACAATGAGCAGTTCTTC. Encoded protein: CASSSPGLPPHNEQFF. The chain combines TRBV27 with TRBJ2-1; D is perhaps TRBD2 (6 bases). Germline CDR1 MNHEY, CDR2 SMNVEV (reference sequence). CDR3 size: 16 residues. V was trimmed by 4 bases and J by 5 bases, leaving 18 bases between them.